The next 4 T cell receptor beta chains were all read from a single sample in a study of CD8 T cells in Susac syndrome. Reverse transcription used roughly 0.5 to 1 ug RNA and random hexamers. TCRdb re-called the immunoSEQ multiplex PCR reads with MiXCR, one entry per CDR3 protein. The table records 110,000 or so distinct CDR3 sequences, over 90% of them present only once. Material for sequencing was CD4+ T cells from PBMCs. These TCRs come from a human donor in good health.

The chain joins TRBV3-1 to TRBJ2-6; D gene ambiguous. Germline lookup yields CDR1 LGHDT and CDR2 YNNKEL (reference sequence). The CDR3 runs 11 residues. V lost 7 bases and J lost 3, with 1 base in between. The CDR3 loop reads CASNGANVLTF. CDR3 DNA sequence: TGTGCCAGCAATGGGGCCAACGTCCTGACTTTC. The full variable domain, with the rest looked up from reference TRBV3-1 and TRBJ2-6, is DTAVSQTPKYLVTQMGNDKSIKCEQNLGHDTMYWYKQDSKKFLKIMFSYNNKELIINETVPNRFSPKSPDKAHLNLHINSLELGDSAVYFCASNGANVLTFGAGSRLTVL.

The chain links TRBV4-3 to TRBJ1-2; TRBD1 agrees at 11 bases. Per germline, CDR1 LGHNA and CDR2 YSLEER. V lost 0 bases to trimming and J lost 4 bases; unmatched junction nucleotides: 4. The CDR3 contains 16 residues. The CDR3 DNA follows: TGCGCCAGCAGCCAAGATCGGGGGACAGGGGGCTATGGCTACACCTTC. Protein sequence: CASSQDRGTGGYGYTF.

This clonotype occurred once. Here the CDR3 DNA reads TGCGCCAGCAGCTTGGAAGGAAACACAGATACGCAGTATTTT. Encoded protein: CASSLEGNTDTQYF. V gene TRBV5-1 combines with J gene TRBJ2-3; D not resolved. The CDR3 covers 14 residues. With 0 bases removed from V and 2 bases from J, the gap between germline ends came to 7 bases. In germline, CDR1 is SGHRS, CDR2 YFSETQ.

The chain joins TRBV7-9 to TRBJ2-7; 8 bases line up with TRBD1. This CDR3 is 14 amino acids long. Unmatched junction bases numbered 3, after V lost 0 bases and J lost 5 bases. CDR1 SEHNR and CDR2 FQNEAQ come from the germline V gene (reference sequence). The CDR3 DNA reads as TGTGCCAGCAGCTTAGCCAGGGGGCACAACGAGCAGTACTTC. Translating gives CASSLARGHNEQYF.